A single T cell receptor (beta chain) is shown here with its context. The antigen is unknown. The sample comes from a study of identical twins. TCRdb re-derived calls from the 5' RACE reads in MiXCR, one entry per CDR3 protein. Of 650,000 to 800,000 distinct CDR3 sequences listed, 8.6% are singletons. Study results and caveats: Conclusions relied on cross-sectional statistical analysis, not following the same donors. Zero-insertion analyses were open to partial confounding by invariant MAIT and iNKT cells. Among monozygotic twins, out-of-frame TCR alpha sharing exceeded what models predicted. Memory repertoires showed no such pattern, whereas abundant cord blood beta clonotypes carried fewer insertions.

Trimming at V came to 2 bases and at J to 3 bases, leaving 5 bases not matched to a gene. This CDR3 is 16 amino acids long. In germline, CDR1 is SGHTA, CDR2 FQGNSA. These data were also filed under a second study, of yellow fever vaccine responses in identical twins.

Sample: PBMCs. The source is a woman between 18 and 29 years old in good health. The chain employs TRBV7-2 and TRBJ2-1; 9 bases map to TRBD2. DNA of the CDR3: TGTGCCAGCAGCTTATATATAGCGGGAGACTACAATGAGCAGTTCTTC. Protein product: CASSLYIAGDYNEQFF.